This T cell receptor (beta chain) is from a study of type 1 regulatory T cells. Background on the study: This in vitro CD4 product, T-allo10, is enriched for Tr1 cells and alloantigen-specific. Study-level findings and limits: Type 1 regulatory T cells had a more restricted TCR repertoire than non-type 1 regulatory T cells.

TCRdb itself ran the reads through MiXCR, one entry per CDR3 protein. The repertoire holds tens of thousands of distinct CDR3 sequences, about a fifth seen once, with around 8.1% in the top ten. Of note for this clonotype: Antigen: not known.

J lost 7 bases, V lost 5 bases, and 9 bases had no gene match. This CDR3 contains 15 residues. Germline V lookup: CDR1 MNHEY, CDR2 SVGEGT. Sample: cultured type 1 regulatory T (Tr1) cells, either the whole culture or a sorted fraction (not recorded which). The sequence was collected from a human donor in good health. This chain joins TRBV6-2 or TRBV6-3 and TRBJ2-1, with 9 bases identical to TRBD2. CDR3 sequence (DNA): TGTGCCAGCAGTAGGATAGCGGGAGTAGGTAATGAGCAGTTCTTC. This translates into CASSRIAGVGNEQFF.